The following is a T cell receptor beta chain sequence with its context. Its target is not known. The data were obtained in a study of T cells in Graves' hyperthyroidism and ophthalmopathy. Points from the study as a whole: By a 13 V-J model, ophthalmopathy was set apart from stable hyperthyroidism.

Germline V gives CDR1 SQVTM, CDR2 ANQGSEA. The junction had 5 bases not matched to a gene; V was cut back by 6 bases and J by 6 bases. This CDR3 has 12 amino acids. Graves' hyperthyroidism was deemed stable given no ophthalmopathy progression within 18 months. Subjects aged 18 to 65 presented with newly diagnosed hyperthyroidism of less than 2 months' duration. The PBMCs studied were ones that came from about 10 ml fresh peripheral blood. Template material for amplifying TCR beta CDR3 regions consisted of RNA transcripts. TCR CDR3 regions were first amplified by RT-PCR with HTBI primers. MiXCR was run by TCRdb on the multiplex PCR reads, yielding one entry per CDR3 protein. The sample shows some 770,000 distinct CDR3 sequences, about 16% of them seen only once.

Source material: blood. The origin of this receptor is a young man with Graves' hyperthyroidism. This chain links TRBV29-1 with TRBJ2-3; 8 nucleotides line up with TRBD1. The CDR3 region is CSVDRVKDTQYF. The CDR3 DNA follows: TGCAGCGTGGACAGGGTGAAGGATACGCAGTATTTT.